This record looks at one TCR beta chain sequence and its context. CDR1 and CDR2 from the germline V gene are KGHDR and SFDVKD. The germline V and J ends were trimmed by 2 bases and 7 bases, with 11 bases remaining between them. The CDR3 spans 14 residues. Produced via immunoSEQ multiplex PCR; TCRdb's table is partial and in-frame only. The repertoire has about 68,000 clones, 90% to 95% of them found once; the top ten carry around 4.6%. The receptor's source is a man in his forties or fifties with rheumatoid arthritis. Sequencing was carried out using PBMCs. The chain joins TRBV24-1 to TRBJ2-1; the D gene is possibly TRBD2 (6 bases). The CDR3, as DNA: TGTGCCACCAGTGATTCGGGGGTCGAGAATGAGCAGTTCTTC. Residues: CATSDSGVENEQFF.